This T cell receptor (beta chain) was profiled in a study of T cell repertoires in cytomegalovirus infection. The overall study: TCR beta signatures that were public indicated CMV infection and matching HLA type.

This CDR3 has 13 amino acids. Trimming removed 3 bases from V and 5 bases from J; junction bases left unmatched: 2. Germline CDR1 and CDR2: SGHAT and FQDESV (reference sequence). This clonotype was picked up many times. As yet, its antigen is unknown. Points from the study as a whole: HLA-C-restricted TCR beta clonotypes specific for CMV led the ex vivo response. Using cumulative public TCR beta family frequency, the authors identified those who carried CMV together with the relevant HLA.

TCRdb redid the calling of the reads with MiXCR, one entry per CDR3 protein. The sample includes about 140,000 distinct CDR3 sequences, about 6.3% of them seen just once. V gene TRBV11-1 combines with J gene TRBJ2-5, with 8 bases fitting TRBD2. The TCR comes from a human donor in good health (CMV status not recorded). Some clones in this sample may be carry-over from other donors' samples. Sequenced sample: PBMCs. CDR3 sequence: CASSFPGGETQYF. CDR3 in DNA: TGTGCCAGCAGCTTCCCGGGAGGGGAGACCCAGTACTTC.